The clone carrying this T cell receptor (beta chain) has more than one count but fewer than ten. Its antigen is as yet unknown. The junction shows a germline mismatch at one end, possibly a read error. Via CD45RO/CCR7/CD25/CD127/CD95/CD27, cells of the CD4+ naive, central memory, regulatory and stem cell-like memory subsets were sorted. Purity exceeded 95% in all sorted populations. The CDR3 is made up of 14 amino acids. The germline CDR1 and CDR2 sequences are SSHAT and FNYEAQ (reference sequence). This sample was included in a study of beta chain features in type 1 diabetes. Study-wide results and caveats: TCRB CDR3 length was moderately but significantly reduced in all four CD4+ subsets of Type 1 diabetes patients. The question of HLA type influencing TCRB rearrangement was one that remained unresolved here.

The authors reverse transcribed all of the isolated RNA, so sequencing captured expressed TCRB transcripts. TCRdb keeps only in-frame clones here, not all; method: immunoSEQ multiplex PCR. The sample has some 270,000 clones, 11% seen once. V is TRBV7-7 and J is TRBJ2-3; 8 bases are shared with TRBD1. The sample comprised naive CD4+ T cells from blood. The sequence was obtained from a man between 25 and 39 years old with type 1 diabetes. The CDR3 DNA reads TGTGCTAGCAGCGTCGGGACAGGACCAGATACGCAGTATTTT. Translation gives CASSVGTGPDTQYF.